The rows below give T cell receptor beta chains drawn from one sample of a study of blood T cells in healthy people across ages. TCRdb reprocessed the 5' RACE reads with MiXCR, giving one entry per CDR3 protein. The sample contains approximately 360,000 distinct CDR3 sequences, about 52% of which appear only once. Sequenced: blood. These receptors all stem from a man in his sixties in good health. Both conserved end residues are trimmed from each CDR3. Rows give clone size only sometimes, using once, few, many, or a class for an expanded clone.

j_call: TRBJ1-5
v_call: TRBV7-8
clone_size: -
cdr3_aa: ASSPDHSGVMSNQPQH

j_call: TRBJ2-1
v_call: TRBV3-1
clone_size: few
cdr3_aa: ASSQDARTPWRPPWHNEQF

j_call: TRBJ2-2
v_call: TRBV29-1
clone_size: -
cdr3_aa: SVGFGTGELF

j_call: TRBJ2-3
v_call: TRBV7-9
clone_size: -
cdr3_aa: ASSRDGDYRTDTQY

j_call: TRBJ1-2
v_call: TRBV6-5
clone_size: -
cdr3_aa: ASSYRGLSGYT

j_call: TRBJ2-5
v_call: TRBV5-1
clone_size: once
cdr3_aa: ASSRQEEETQY

j_call: TRBJ2-1
v_call: TRBV20-1
clone_size: -
cdr3_aa: SAWTSLEGDEQF

j_call: TRBJ2-7
v_call: TRBV20-1
clone_size: -
cdr3_aa: SARDPSGMYEQY

j_call: TRBJ2-7
v_call: TRBV12-3/TRBV12-4
clone_size: -
cdr3_aa: ASSPEGLASSYEQY

j_call: TRBJ2-7
v_call: TRBV12-3/TRBV12-4
clone_size: -
cdr3_aa: ASSSYRRPYEQY

j_call: TRBJ2-1
v_call: TRBV4-3
clone_size: -
cdr3_aa: ASSQESGGKQF

j_call: TRBJ2-7
v_call: TRBV7-9
clone_size: -
cdr3_aa: ASSLKRTEQY

j_call: TRBJ2-7
v_call: TRBV29-1
clone_size: -
cdr3_aa: SVEDPGRTYEQY

j_call: TRBJ2-3
v_call: TRBV20-1
clone_size: few
cdr3_aa: SARETSGLSTDTQY

j_call: TRBJ2-7
v_call: TRBV20-1
clone_size: once
cdr3_aa: SRLAGDNEQY

j_call: TRBJ1-2
v_call: TRBV20-1
clone_size: -
cdr3_aa: SASNRAGYGYT

j_call: TRBJ2-5
v_call: TRBV5-5
clone_size: few
cdr3_aa: ASSSGLLEETQY

j_call: TRBJ2-1
v_call: TRBV10-1
clone_size: -
cdr3_aa: ASSESLVWTNNEQF

j_call: TRBJ1-2
v_call: TRBV10-3
clone_size: -
cdr3_aa: AISEPGDGYT

j_call: TRBJ2-7
v_call: TRBV4-3
clone_size: -
cdr3_aa: ASSQDPSSGAQY

j_call: TRBJ1-5
v_call: TRBV20-1
clone_size: -
cdr3_aa: SARALGAGRDNQPQH

j_call: TRBJ2-1
v_call: TRBV20-1
clone_size: -
cdr3_aa: SAGDPAGGHNEQF

j_call: TRBJ1-4
v_call: TRBV5-1
clone_size: -
cdr3_aa: ASRLQGTNEKLF

j_call: TRBJ1-2
v_call: TRBV5-4
clone_size: -
cdr3_aa: ASSLDRQFHGYT

j_call: TRBJ2-1
v_call: TRBV3-1
clone_size: -
cdr3_aa: ASSPLGTDVNEQF

j_call: -
v_call: TRBV6-5
clone_size: -
cdr3_aa: ASSYLQGHEQY

j_call: TRBJ2-7
v_call: TRBV6-2/TRBV6-3
clone_size: few
cdr3_aa: ASSPRGALMLYEQY

j_call: TRBJ1-2
v_call: TRBV27
clone_size: -
cdr3_aa: ASSPGTGHYGYT

j_call: TRBJ2-5
v_call: TRBV7-3
clone_size: few
cdr3_aa: ASSLSGDERHQETQY

j_call: -
v_call: TRBV7-2
clone_size: many
cdr3_aa: ASSLGLAGGGEQY

j_call: TRBJ1-2
v_call: TRBV29-1
clone_size: -
cdr3_aa: SVEWVSGARGYT

j_call: TRBJ2-1
v_call: TRBV25-1
clone_size: -
cdr3_aa: ASTPGTSMYEQF

j_call: TRBJ2-1
v_call: TRBV20-1
clone_size: -
cdr3_aa: SARVDNTEQF